Listed here are 2 T cell receptor beta chains from one sample, sequenced in a study of cytomegalovirus exposure and HLA in healthy donors. Some clones are missing from TCRdb's copy, which holds only in-frame ones; the method was immunoSEQ multiplex PCR. The table has some 180,000 clones, roughly 86% seen once. The sample comprised PBMCs. These receptors were obtained from a man aged 25-45 years in good health and CMV-seropositive.

This clone appeared a single time. The CDR3 nucleotides read TGCGCCAGCAGCCAAGGTCTTGCCACCGGGACAGGGCTTAATGAGCAGTTCTTC. The encoded protein is CASSQGLATGTGLNEQFF. This rearrangement joins TRBV4-3 to TRBJ2-1, with 9 bases identical to TRBD1. CDR1 is LGHNA, CDR2 YSLEER, per germline. There are 18 residues in the CDR3. V was clipped by 1 base and J by 7 bases; unmatched bases: 14.

This clone was recorded once. The gene calls are TRBV11-2 and TRBJ2-7; 9 bases agree with TRBD2. V trimming: 3 bases; J trimming: 3 bases; junction bases outside the gene matches: 3. The CDR3 runs 14 residues. CDR1 SGHAT and CDR2 FQNNGV come from the germline V gene. CDR3 sequence (DNA): TGTGCCAGCAGCTTTGCGGGAGGGCGCTACGAGCAGTACTTC. Protein: CASSFAGGRYEQYF.